Below are 20 T cell receptor beta chains sequenced from a single sample in a study of PD-L1 blockade in urothelial cancer. Time point described: pretreatment peripheral blood. TCRdb's copy holds only in-frame clones and misses some; the assay was immunoSEQ multiplex PCR. The sample consists of roughly 130,000 clones, 70% to 85% of them appearing once. The sequences come from PBMCs, collected around atezolizumab (anti-PD-L1) treatment. The receptors shown here come from a man aged 45-65 years with urothelial cancer.

V is TRBV7-2 and J is TRBJ2-1; D not resolved. Germline CDR1 and CDR2: SGHTA and FQGNSA. The V gene lost 1 base and the J gene lost 8 bases, with 6 bases spanning the gap. The CDR3 runs 12 residues. CDR3 protein: CASSLVRYEQFF. In nucleotides, the CDR3 is TGTGCCAGCAGCTTAGTTCGGTATGAGCAGTTCTTC.

Points on this clone: One end of the junction does not line up with germline, which may come from a read error. V and J are TRBV5-3 and TRBJ2-1, with a possible D match to TRBD1 (6 bases). TRBV5-3 is annotated as an ORF whose role is uncertain. The CDR3 length is 15 residues. CDR3 bases: TGTGCCAGACCATTCCAGGGGCCCTCCGACAATGAGCAGTTCTTC. Its translation: CARPFQGPSDNEQFF.

The chain links TRBV28 to TRBJ2-7; the match to TRBD1 covers 9 bases. The trim removed 7 bases at V and 6 bases at J, leaving 13 bases unmatched. The germline V gene encodes CDR1 MDHEN and CDR2 SYDVKM. This CDR3 comprises 15 residues. The DNA for the CDR3 is TGTGCCAGCATCACCGCCCCGGGACAGGGTAGCGAGCAGTACTTC. Its translation is CASITAPGQGSEQYF.

The CDR3 spells CASRQRQGANPGSYNSPLHF. The CDR3, as DNA: TGTGCCAGCAGGCAAAGGCAGGGGGCCAACCCCGGCTCCTATAATTCACCCCTCCACTTT. This rearrangement joins TRBV2 to TRBJ1-6; 8 bases map to TRBD1. Germline assignment: CDR1 SNHLY and CDR2 FYNNEI. V lost 6 bases, J lost 0 bases, and 16 bases stayed unmatched. This CDR3 region has 20 residues.

This chain joins TRBV18 and TRBJ2-6, with D maybe TRBD1 (5 bases). Germline V gene data show CDR1 as KGHSH and CDR2 as LQKENI. The CDR3 loop spans 17 amino acids. The ends were cut back, 1 base at V and 0 bases at J, with 10 bases in the middle. Here the CDR3 DNA reads TGTGCCAGCTCACCACGACAGCCCTCCTCTGGGGCCAACGTCCTGACTTTC. Translation: CASSPRQPSSGANVLTF.

This chain links TRBV5-1 with TRBJ2-1; 11 positions agree with TRBD2. The CDR3 totals 16 residues. The trim removed 1 base at V and 5 bases at J, leaving 5 bases unmatched. Germline V gene data show CDR1 as SGHRS and CDR2 as YFSETQ. The CDR3 DNA reads TGCGCCAGCAGCTTGATAGCGGGAGGGAATCACAATGAGCAGTTCTTC. It translates to CASSLIAGGNHNEQFF.

This clone was observed a single time. This chain uses TRBV28 with TRBJ1-3, with TRBD1 as a possible D gene (6 bases). This CDR3 is built from 13 residues. Trimming cost V 3 bases and J 6 bases, with 9 bases left between them. Germline CDR1 and CDR2: MDHEN and SYDVKM. CDR3 sequence (DNA): TGTGCCAGCAGTTTCCGGGACAAAAACACCATATATTTT. This codes for CASSFRDKNTIYF.

The chain recombines TRBV6-1 with TRBJ1-5; D is perhaps TRBD1 (6 bases). V was clipped by 4 bases and J by 4 bases, with 8 bases between them. CDR1 is MNHNS, CDR2 SASEGT, per germline. CDR3 size: 13 residues. The CDR3 coding sequence is TGTGCCAGCAGTGTAACAGGGAATCAGCCCCAGCATTTT. Its translation: CASSVTGNQPQHF.

The J gene is TRBJ2-3, the V gene TRBV18; 8 bases are shared with TRBD1. The CDR3 loop spans 14 amino acids. Germline CDR1 and CDR2: KGHSH and LQKENI. The ends lost 3 bases at V and 3 bases at J; junction bases unmatched: 2. As DNA, the CDR3 is TGTGCCAGCTCACCTGGACAGGGAACAGATACGCAGTATTTT. It translates to CASSPGQGTDTQYF.

The rearrangement links TRBV28 to TRBJ2-5, with D possibly TRBD2 on 5 matching bases. Germline CDR1 reads MDHEN; CDR2 reads SYDVKM. The CDR3 is made up of 14 amino acids. V gave up 6 bases and J gave up 2 bases, with 13 bases separating them. CDR3 in DNA: TGTGCCAGCAGGTCGGGGTATCGACAAGAGACCCAGTACTTC. It specifies CASRSGYRQETQYF.

The chain joins TRBV7-2 to TRBJ2-7; 11 bases align to TRBD2. The junction had 14 bases not matched to a gene; V was cut back by 5 bases and J by 2 bases. Germline V gene sequence: CDR1 SGHTA, CDR2 FQGNSA. CDR3 length: 18 amino acids. CDR3 DNA sequence: TGTGCCAGCAGCAAGAAGGGGACTAGCGGAACTGGGACCTACGAGCAGTACTTC. It encodes CASSKKGTSGTGTYEQYF.

The chain couples TRBV4-2 to TRBJ2-1; 13 positions match TRBD2. The germline V gene has CDR1 LGHNA and CDR2 YNFKEQ. The CDR3 runs to 18 residues. V lost 0 bases and J lost 4; bases outside the gene matches: 6. CDR3 coding DNA: TGTGCCAGCAGCCAAGATGGGACTAGCGGGAACCGATACAATGAGCAGTTCTTC. This codes for CASSQDGTSGNRYNEQFF.

The chain has TRBV27 and TRBJ1-1; D unresolved. CDR1 and CDR2 (germline): MNHEY, SMNVEV (reference sequence). This CDR3 is built from 13 residues. Trimming cost V 3 bases and J 1 base, with 6 bases left between them. In DNA, the CDR3 is TGTGCCAGCAGTTTGCGGGAGAACACTGAAGCTTTCTTT. Protein sequence: CASSLRENTEAFF.

The V call is TRBV7-9, the J call TRBJ2-5, with D perhaps TRBD2 (6 bases). The CDR3 runs to 13 residues. Germline CDR1 reads SEHNR; CDR2 reads FQNEAQ (reference sequence). Trimming took 6 bases from V and 4 from J, leaving 12 bases between them. CDR3 DNA sequence: TGTGCCAGCAGGGATGGAGGGACAGAGACCCAGTACTTC. It specifies CASRDGGTETQYF.

J is TRBJ2-1 and V is TRBV2; 8 positions agree with TRBD2. V shed 5 bases and J 5 bases; nucleotides not matched to a gene: 11. The CDR3 runs to 16 residues. CDR1 and CDR2 (germline): SNHLY, FYNNEI. The CDR3 bases are TGTGCCAGCAGTCGGGCGGCTAGCGGGCTCCACAATGAGCAGTTCTTC. It codes for CASSRAASGLHNEQFF.

V is TRBV28 and J is TRBJ1-5; 7 nucleotides align to TRBD1. Germline V gives CDR1 MDHEN, CDR2 SYDVKM. CDR3 size: 15 residues. After removal of 6 bases from V and 2 bases from J, the junction contained 7 bases not matched to a gene. This chain's CDR3 is CASSPDRDGNQPQHF. CDR3 DNA sequence: TGTGCCAGCAGCCCTGACAGGGATGGCAATCAGCCCCAGCATTTT. The whole variable domain, filled in from reference TRBV28 and TRBJ1-5, reads DVKVTQSSRYLVKRTGEKVFLECVQDMDHENMFWYRQDPGLGLRLIYFSYDVKMKEKGDIPEGYSVSREKKERFSLILESASTNQTSMYLCASSPDRDGNQPQHFGDGTRLSIL.

V is TRBV2 and J is TRBJ1-6, with D unresolved. The V end lost 2 bases, the J end lost 6 bases, and 11 bases lay between the germline ends. The germline V gene has CDR1 SNHLY and CDR2 FYNNEI. The CDR3 totals 15 residues. CDR3 in DNA: TGTGCCAGCAGTGAACTCAGGCTGGTTAATTCACCCCTCCACTTT. It codes for CASSELRLVNSPLHF.

This clone occurred a few times. The chain has TRBV18 and TRBJ2-1; 9 bases align to TRBD2. J gave up 4 bases and V 6 bases, and 7 bases lay outside the gene matches. The CDR3 length is 15 residues. Germline CDR1 is KGHSH and CDR2 is LQKENI. The DNA of the CDR3 is TGTGCCAGCTCGAATAACAGCGGGAGGTACAATGAGCAGTTCTTC. Its protein is CASSNNSGRYNEQFF. The whole variable domain, remainder taken from reference TRBV18 and TRBJ2-1, is NAGVMQNPRHLVRRRGQEARLRCSPMKGHSHVYWYRQLPEEGLKFMVYLQKENIIDESGMPKERFSAEFPKEGPSILRIQQVVRGDSAAYFCASSNNSGRYNEQFFGPGTRLTVL.

This sequence joins TRBV6-4 and TRBJ2-7, with no clear D. Trimming cost V 0 bases and J 1 base, with 10 bases left between them. The CDR3 is 15 residues long. In germline, CDR1 is MRHNA, CDR2 SNTAGT. CDR3 protein: CASSDSRLVSYEQYF. The CDR3 DNA sequence: TGTGCCAGCAGTGACTCGCGGCTAGTTTCCTACGAGCAGTACTTC.

This chain uses TRBV7-3 with TRBJ1-1; the D gene is possibly TRBD1 (6 bases). CDR1 is SGHTA, CDR2 FQGTGA, per germline. V shed 1 base and J shed 11 bases, with 11 bases lying between them. The CDR3 totals 12 residues. The CDR3 DNA reads TGTGCCAGCAGCTTAAACGGACAGAAGGCTTTCTTT. Amino acids: CASSLNGQKAFF. Variable domain in full (rest from reference TRBV7-3 and TRBJ1-1): GAGVSQTPSNKVTEKGKYVELRCDPISGHTALYWYRQSLGQGPEFLIYFQGTGAADDSGLPNDRFFAVRPEGSVSTLKIQRTERGDSAVYLCASSLNGQKAFFGQGTRLTVV.